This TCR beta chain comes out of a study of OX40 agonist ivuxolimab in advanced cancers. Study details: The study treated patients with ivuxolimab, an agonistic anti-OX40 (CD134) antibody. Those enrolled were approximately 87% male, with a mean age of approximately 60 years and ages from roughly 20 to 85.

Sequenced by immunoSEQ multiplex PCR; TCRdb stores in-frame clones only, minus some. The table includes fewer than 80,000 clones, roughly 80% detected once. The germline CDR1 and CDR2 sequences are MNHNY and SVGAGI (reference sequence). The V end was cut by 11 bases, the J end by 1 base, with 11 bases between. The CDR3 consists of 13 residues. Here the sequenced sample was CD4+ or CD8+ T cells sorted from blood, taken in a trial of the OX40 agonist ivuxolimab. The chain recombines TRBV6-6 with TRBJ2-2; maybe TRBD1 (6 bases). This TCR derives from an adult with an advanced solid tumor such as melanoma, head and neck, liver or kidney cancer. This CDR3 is CAVGGLNTGELFF. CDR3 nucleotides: TGTGCCGTAGGGGGTTTGAACACCGGGGAGCTGTTTTTT.